The 2 T cell receptor beta chains below all came from one sample that was sequenced in a study of T cell clonality in common variable immunodeficiency. Measured with immunoSEQ multiplex PCR; TCRdb has only the in-frame clones, and not every one. Its listing shows some 15,000 clones. Whole-study findings and limits: Common variable immunodeficiency TCR beta sequences reportedly had fewer deletions and N-nucleotide insertions.

No antigen has been assigned to these receptors. The material sequenced was peripheral blood mononuclear cells. These receptors all come from a human donor with common variable immunodeficiency.

Details on this clone: Read coverage stops 3 residues before the CDR3 terminus; the germline J gene supplies the remainder. The V and J genes are TRBV7-6 and TRBJ2-1; the D gene is possibly TRBD2 (6 bases). The CDR3 is 13 amino acids. Germline lookup yields CDR1 SGHVS and CDR2 FNYEAQ. V was pared by 5 bases and J by 9 bases, with 14 bases between. The CDR3 loop reads CASSSELALEQFF. Incomplete CDR3 DNA: TGTGCCAGCAGCAGCGAACTAGCACTTGAG.

Regarding this clone: The CDR3 end lies 3 residues beyond the end of the read and is filled in from the germline J gene. The chain couples TRBV6-2 or TRBV6-3 to TRBJ2-3; TRBD2 agrees at 11 bases. Trimming at V came to 6 bases and at J to 5 bases, leaving 7 bases not matched to a gene. Germline V gene data show CDR1 as MNHEY and CDR2 as SVGEGT. This CDR3 comprises 15 residues. The DNA read from the CDR3 is TGTGCCAGCAGACGACCTGGACTAGCGGGAGATACG. It encodes CASRRPGLAGDT. The whole CDR3 sequence reads CASRRPGLAGDTQYF.